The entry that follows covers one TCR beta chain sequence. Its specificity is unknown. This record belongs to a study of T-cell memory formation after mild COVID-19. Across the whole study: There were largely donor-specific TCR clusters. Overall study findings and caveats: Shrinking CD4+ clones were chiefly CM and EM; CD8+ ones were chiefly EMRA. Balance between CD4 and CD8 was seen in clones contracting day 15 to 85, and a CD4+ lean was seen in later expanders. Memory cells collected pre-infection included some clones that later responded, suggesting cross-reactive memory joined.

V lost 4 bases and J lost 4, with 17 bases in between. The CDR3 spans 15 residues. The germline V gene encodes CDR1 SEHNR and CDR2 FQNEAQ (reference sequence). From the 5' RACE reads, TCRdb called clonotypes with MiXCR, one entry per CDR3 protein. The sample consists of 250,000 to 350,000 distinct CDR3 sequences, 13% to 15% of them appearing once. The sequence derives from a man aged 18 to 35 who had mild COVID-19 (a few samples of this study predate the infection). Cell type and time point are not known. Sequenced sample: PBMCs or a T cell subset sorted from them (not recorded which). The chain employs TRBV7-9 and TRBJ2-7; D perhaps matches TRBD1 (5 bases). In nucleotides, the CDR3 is TGTGCCAGCAGCTCACCCGAAGGGGTAGGGTACGAGCAGTACTTC. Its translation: CASSSPEGVGYEQYF.